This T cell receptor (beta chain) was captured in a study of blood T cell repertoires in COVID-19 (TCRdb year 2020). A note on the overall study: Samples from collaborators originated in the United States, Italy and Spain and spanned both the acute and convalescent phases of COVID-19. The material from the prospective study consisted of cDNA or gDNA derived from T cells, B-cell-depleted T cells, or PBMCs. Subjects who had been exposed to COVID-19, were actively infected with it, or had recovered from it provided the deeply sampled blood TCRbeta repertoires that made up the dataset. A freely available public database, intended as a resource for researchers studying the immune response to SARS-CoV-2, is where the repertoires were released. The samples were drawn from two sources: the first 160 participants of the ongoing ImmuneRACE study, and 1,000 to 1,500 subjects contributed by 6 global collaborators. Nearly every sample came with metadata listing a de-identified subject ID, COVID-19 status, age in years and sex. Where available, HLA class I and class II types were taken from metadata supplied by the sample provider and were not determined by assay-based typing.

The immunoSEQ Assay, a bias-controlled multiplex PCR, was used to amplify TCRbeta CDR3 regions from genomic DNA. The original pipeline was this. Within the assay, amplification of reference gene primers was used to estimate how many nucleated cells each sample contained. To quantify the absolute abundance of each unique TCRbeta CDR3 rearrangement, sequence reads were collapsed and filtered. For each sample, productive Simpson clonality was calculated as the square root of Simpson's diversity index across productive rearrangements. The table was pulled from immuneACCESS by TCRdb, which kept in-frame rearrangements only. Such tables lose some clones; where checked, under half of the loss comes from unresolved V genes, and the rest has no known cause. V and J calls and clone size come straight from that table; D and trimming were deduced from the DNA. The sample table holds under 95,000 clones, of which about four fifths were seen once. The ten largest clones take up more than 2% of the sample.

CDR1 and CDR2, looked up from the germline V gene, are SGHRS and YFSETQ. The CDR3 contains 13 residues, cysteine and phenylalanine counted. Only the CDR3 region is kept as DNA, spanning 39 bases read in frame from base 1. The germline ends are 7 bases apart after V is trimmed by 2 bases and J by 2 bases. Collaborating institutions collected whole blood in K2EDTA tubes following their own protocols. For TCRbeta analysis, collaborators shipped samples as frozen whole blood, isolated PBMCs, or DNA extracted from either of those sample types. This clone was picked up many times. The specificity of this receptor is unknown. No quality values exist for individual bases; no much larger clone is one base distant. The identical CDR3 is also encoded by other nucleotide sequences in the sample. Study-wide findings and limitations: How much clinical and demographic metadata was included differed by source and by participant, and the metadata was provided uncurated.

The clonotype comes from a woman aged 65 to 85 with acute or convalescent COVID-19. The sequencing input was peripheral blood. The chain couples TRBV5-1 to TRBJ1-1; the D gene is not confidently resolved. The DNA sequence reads TGCGCCAGCAGCTTTACAGATAACACTGAAGCTTTCTTT. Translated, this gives CASSFTDNTEAFF.